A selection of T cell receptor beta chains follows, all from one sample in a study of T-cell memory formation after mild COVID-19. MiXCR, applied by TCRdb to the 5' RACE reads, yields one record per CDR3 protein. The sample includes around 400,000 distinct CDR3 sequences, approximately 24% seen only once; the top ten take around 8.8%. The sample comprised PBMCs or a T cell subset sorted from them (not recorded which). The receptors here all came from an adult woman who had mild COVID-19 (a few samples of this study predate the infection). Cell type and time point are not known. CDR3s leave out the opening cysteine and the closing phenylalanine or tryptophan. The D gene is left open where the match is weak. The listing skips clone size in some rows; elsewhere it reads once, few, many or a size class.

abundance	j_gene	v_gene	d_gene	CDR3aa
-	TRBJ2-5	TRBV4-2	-	ASSQASSSSGEETQY
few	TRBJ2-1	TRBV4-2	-	ASSHPLGGNEQF
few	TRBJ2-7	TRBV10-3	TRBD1	AISPSRTGGYEQY
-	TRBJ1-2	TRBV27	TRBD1	ASSFRDRGRGYT
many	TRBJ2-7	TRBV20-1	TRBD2	SARESGGIAYEQY
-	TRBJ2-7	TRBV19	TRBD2	ASTAGEGSYEQY
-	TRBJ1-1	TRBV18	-	ASSLSTGDTHRAF
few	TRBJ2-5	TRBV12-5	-	ASGPSTALETQY
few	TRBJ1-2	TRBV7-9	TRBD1	ASSLGQADHYGYT
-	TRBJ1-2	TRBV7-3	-	ASRSTTSGIVS
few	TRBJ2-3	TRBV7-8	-	ASSLVLYTDTQY
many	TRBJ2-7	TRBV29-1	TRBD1	SATGGSRYEQY
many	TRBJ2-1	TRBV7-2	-	ASSLRTVNEQF
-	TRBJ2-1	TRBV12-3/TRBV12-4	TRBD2	ASSFLGLAGYYNEQF
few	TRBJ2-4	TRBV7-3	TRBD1	ASRVHRDRGLGPQIAKNIQY
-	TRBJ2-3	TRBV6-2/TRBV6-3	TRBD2	ASSPLAAGTDTQY
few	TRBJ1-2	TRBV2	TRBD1	ASSENRGRGGYGYT